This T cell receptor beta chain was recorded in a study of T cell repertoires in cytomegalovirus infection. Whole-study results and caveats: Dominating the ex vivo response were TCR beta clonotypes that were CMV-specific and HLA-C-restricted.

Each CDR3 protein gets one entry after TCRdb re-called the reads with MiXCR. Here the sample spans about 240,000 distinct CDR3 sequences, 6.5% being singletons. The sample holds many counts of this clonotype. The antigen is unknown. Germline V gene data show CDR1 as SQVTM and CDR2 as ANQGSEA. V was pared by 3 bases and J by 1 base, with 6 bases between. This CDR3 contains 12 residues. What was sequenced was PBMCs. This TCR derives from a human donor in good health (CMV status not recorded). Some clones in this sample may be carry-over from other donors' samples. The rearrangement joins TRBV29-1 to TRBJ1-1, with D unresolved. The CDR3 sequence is CSVDPGNTEAFF. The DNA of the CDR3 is TGCAGCGTTGACCCTGGGAACACTGAAGCTTTCTTT.